A single T cell receptor beta chain is shown here with its context. Its specificity is not known. The data stem from a study of T cell responses to AZD1222 COVID-19 vaccine. Overall study context: Samples with a second dose at about 4 or about 12 weeks were pooled together. Regarding the study as a whole: Among the donors, most were white British and more were female, and clonal diversity was possibly underestimated.

Assay: immunoSEQ multiplex PCR; the TCRdb copy retains only in-frame clones and omits some. The table records 150,000 to 200,000 clones, around 87% of them present only once. In germline, CDR1 is MNHNS, CDR2 SASEGT. This CDR3 has 12 amino acids. Trimming cost V 8 bases and J 4 bases, with 8 bases left between them. The source is an adult in good health. The chain couples TRBV6-1 to TRBJ2-2, with D perhaps TRBD2 (5 bases). The sample here was peripheral blood, taken on day 0 of AZD1222 vaccination. DNA for the CDR3: TGTGCCAGCCGTACTAGCACCGGGGAGCTGTTTTTT. Its translation is CASRTSTGELFF.